This is a list of T cell receptor beta chains from one sample in a study of blood T cell repertoires in COVID-19. Some clones are missing from TCRdb's copy, which holds only in-frame ones; the method was immunoSEQ multiplex PCR. This table holds about 240,000 clones, around 89% found once. Sequences were obtained from PBMCs or T cells enriched from blood (not recorded which). The receptors were gathered from a woman younger than 45 who had recovered from COVID-19. CDR3s include the opening cysteine and the closing phenylalanine or tryptophan. Each record gives: D gene, V gene, clone size, J gene, CDR3 DNA, CDR3 protein. A D gene is named only where the DNA matches it firmly. Not every row has a clone size; where given, it reads once, few, many or a size class.

-	TRBV28	once	TRBJ1-2	TGTGCCAGCAGTTCGCCCAACTCACAGATACTCTATGGCTACACCTTC	CASSSPNSQILYGYTF
-	TRBV12-3/TRBV12-4	few	TRBJ1-5	TGTGCCAGCAGTTTAGGGAGTTCCCCCCAGCATTTT	CASSLGSSPQHF
-	TRBV3-1/TRBV3-2	-	TRBJ1-1	TGTGCCAGCAGCCAAGCAGGGAATGAAGCTTTCTTT	CASSQAGNEAFF
-	TRBV7-8	-	TRBJ1-1	TGTGCCAGCAGCTCCCCTACCACATGGACAGCTGAAGCTTTCTTT	CASSSPTTWTAEAFF
-	TRBV5-1	-	TRBJ1-2	TGCGCCAGCAGCTTGGGACAGTCTTATGGCTACACCTTC	CASSLGQSYGYTF
-	TRBV28	-	TRBJ2-3	TGTGCCAGCAGTTTAGGTCCGAGCGGGCATAGCACAGATACGCAGTATTTT	CASSLGPSGHSTDTQYF
TRBD1	TRBV2	-	TRBJ2-2	TGTGCCAGCAGTCAGGACAGGACCCCGGGGGAGCTGTTTTTT	CASSQDRTPGELFF
TRBD2	TRBV6-5	-	TRBJ2-7	TGTGCCAGCAGTCCGGCGGGAGCCCACGAGCAGTACTTC	CASSPAGAHEQYF
-	TRBV9	-	TRBJ1-2	TGTGCCAGCAGTAGTCCCACCCAGAGGAACTATGGCTACACCTTC	CASSSPTQRNYGYTF
-	TRBV4-1	-	TRBJ2-5	TGCGCCAGCAGCCTCCAAGCGTACCAAGAGACCCAGTACTTC	CASSLQAYQETQYF
-	TRBV4-1	-	TRBJ1-1	TGCGCCAGCAGCCAAGATAGGGGGAAGAACACTGAAGCTTTCTTT	CASSQDRGKNTEAFF
TRBD1	TRBV28	-	TRBJ1-2	TGTGCCAGCAGTAAGGACAGGGGGCGGGATGGCTACACCTTC	CASSKDRGRDGYTF
TRBD1	TRBV14	once	TRBJ1-4	TGTGCCAGCAGCCAAGGACCGGGACAGAAAGAAAAACTGTTTTTT	CASSQGPGQKEKLFF
-	TRBV4-1	once	TRBJ2-7	TGCGCCAGCAGCCAAGAACCACTAGCCATCTACGAGCAGTACTTC	CASSQEPLAIYEQYF
-	TRBV3-1/TRBV3-2	-	TRBJ1-2	TGTGCCAGCAGCGAGGGTGTCTATGGCTACACCTTC	CASSEGVYGYTF
-	TRBV27	once	TRBJ1-1	TGTGCCAGCAGTCTAGGCCTGAACACTGAAGCTTTCTTT	CASSLGLNTEAFF
-	TRBV2	-	TRBJ2-3	TGTGCCAGCAGTGAATTGGGGGCCGGCTGGGCAGATACGCAGTATTTT	CASSELGAGWADTQYF
TRBD2	TRBV28	-	TRBJ2-7	TGTGCCAGCAGGGATGCGGGGAGGGGCAGCTCCTACGAGCAGTACTTC	CASRDAGRGSSYEQYF
-	TRBV11-1	-	TRBJ1-2	TGTGCCAGCAGCTTAGCTCGGACAGCCGGGAACTATGGCTACACCTTC	CASSLARTAGNYGYTF
-	TRBV7-8	-	TRBJ1-1	TGTGCCAGCAGCTTAGGGGAGGGGGGAGGCACTGAAGCTTTCTTT	CASSLGEGGGTEAFF
TRBD1	TRBV23-1	-	TRBJ1-1	TGCGCCAGCAGTCAAAATTACGAGACAGGGATTAACACTGAAGCTTTCTTT	CASSQNYETGINTEAFF
TRBD1	TRBV19	-	TRBJ1-2	TGTGCCAGTAGTAGGGGACAGGGTTCTAACTATGGCTACACCTTC	CASSRGQGSNYGYTF
-	TRBV19	-	TRBJ2-6	TGTGCCATCGACTCAGGGGTTGGGGCCAACGTCCTGACTTTC	CAIDSGVGANVLTF
TRBD2	TRBV5-1	-	TRBJ2-2	TGCGCCAGCAGCTTGTCCCGTAGCGGGAGCCTTGTATCTGGGGAGCTGTTTTTT	CASSLSRSGSLVSGELFF
TRBD1	TRBV5-1	-	TRBJ1-1	TGCGCCAGCAGCTTGGCGTCGTTTACAGGGGACACTGAAGCTTTCTTT	CASSLASFTGDTEAFF
TRBD2	TRBV7-3	-	TRBJ2-5	TGTGCCAGCAGCCCAAGCGGGAGGGGTGAGACCCAGTACTTC	CASSPSGRGETQYF
-	TRBV15	-	TRBJ1-1	TGTGCCACCAGCAGACGATTACAGGTGAACACTGAAGCTTTCTTT	CATSRRLQVNTEAFF
TRBD1	TRBV29-1	once	TRBJ2-7	TGCAGCGTTAAGGGGGCATACCCAGGCTACGAGCAGTACTTC	CSVKGAYPGYEQYF
-	TRBV5-1	-	TRBJ1-3	TGCGCCAGCAGCCCAGGGTCCTCTGGAAACACCATATATTTT	CASSPGSSGNTIYF
-	TRBV4-3	-	TRBJ1-4	TGCGCCAGCAGTCTCAACGGGATGTTTCAAGAAAAACTGTTTTTT	CASSLNGMFQEKLFF
TRBD2	TRBV4-2	once	TRBJ2-3	TGTGCCAGCAGCCAAGATCCGGGTAGCGGGAGGGCGGCGCAGTATTTT	CASSQDPGSGRAAQYF
-	TRBV28	once	TRBJ1-1	TGTGCCAGCGCCGTCTCTATAACTGAAGCTTTCTTT	CASAVSITEAFF
-	TRBV19	-	TRBJ2-2	TGTGCCAGTAGTATCGGGGTCCCCAGGGGTACCGGGGAGCTGTTTTTT	CASSIGVPRGTGELFF